The rows below give T cell receptor beta chains drawn from one sample of a study of blood T cells in healthy people across ages. TCRdb reprocessed the 5' RACE reads with MiXCR, giving one entry per CDR3 protein. The sample has 2 million or so distinct CDR3 sequences, about 50% seen once; the top ten hold roughly 2%. Sequencing was performed on blood. All receptors come from a woman in her thirties or forties in good health. CDR3s leave out the opening cysteine and the closing phenylalanine or tryptophan.

TRBV10-2	ASSDIGTGGYEQY
TRBV3-1	ASSQGHPSYEQY
TRBV7-9	ASSSQGAAEQY
TRBV28	ASGEKASYNEQY
TRBV20-1	SARRTGGGGYGYT
TRBV5-1	ASSSQTGVQETQY
TRBV28	ASSELAGQETQY
TRBV28	ASSPSMGQF
TRBV12-3/TRBV12-4	ASSPNDYPPYNEQF
TRBV3-1	ASSQDQESWRYYGYT
TRBV6-5	ASGQGNPYEQY
TRBV27	ASRPGTGQQETQY
TRBV27	ASGTPRVCEQF
TRBV6-2/TRBV6-3	ASSKLQSTGEAF
TRBV7-4	ASRGTGDNQPQH
TRBV20-1	SAQGRDNEQF
TRBV27	ASKASGGAGYNEQF
TRBV27	ASSPSPQNTGELF